This T cell receptor (beta chain) is drawn from a study of blood T cell repertoires in COVID-19. How the authors handled the data: Estimation of nucleated cell counts was performed using reference gene primer amplification. Some clones are missing from TCRdb's copy, which holds only in-frame ones; the method was immunoSEQ multiplex PCR. That table is the source of V, J and clone size, and D and trimming were worked out from the DNA. This table has about 300,000 clones, just under 90% appearing once. Trimming stripped 4 bases from V and 10 bases from J, with 14 bases between. The CDR3 loop spans 14 amino acids. Germline V gene sequence: CDR1 MNHEY, CDR2 SVGAGI.

The chain couples TRBV6-5 to TRBJ1-6; a weak D match, TRBD1 (5 bases). The sample comprised peripheral blood. The source of this sequence is a woman aged 30 to 39 with COVID-19, enrolled during active disease. The CDR3 sequence is CASSWEGRESPLHF. For the CDR3, the DNA is TGTGCCAGCAGTTGGGAGGGACGAGAGTCACCCCTCCACTTT.